This TCR beta chain derives from a study of cytomegalovirus exposure and HLA in healthy donors. Using immunoSEQ multiplex PCR, the repertoire was profiled, and TCRdb retains in-frame clones only, with some absent. The data contain about 150,000 clones, about 89% of them singletons. To note about this clone: No antigen is known for it.

Study-wide results and limits: Subsequent analysis of the 100 to 150 validation repertoires found a tendency for first-cohort TCR clusters to co-occur. The dataset shows that most TCR sequences were rare, while some public TCRs occurred in many donors. Diagnosis of cytomegalovirus status made by the classifier reportedly showed high specificity and sensitivity.

The donors were in the approximately 120-subject validation cohort; that cohort was separate from the roughly 700-subject first cohort. The CDR3 has 15 residues. Per the germline V gene, CDR1 is MNHNY and CDR2 is SVGAGI (reference sequence). V trimming: 5 bases; J trimming: 8 bases; junction bases outside the gene matches: 8. The source material was PBMCs. This chain uses TRBV6-6 with TRBJ1-4, with 10 bases matching TRBD1. This TCR was sampled from a man aged 18-30 years in good health and CMV-seronegative. In nucleotides, the CDR3 is TGTGCCAGCAGTGCCGTCGACAGGGGGCGGGAAAAACTGTTTTTT. This gives the protein CASSAVDRGREKLFF.